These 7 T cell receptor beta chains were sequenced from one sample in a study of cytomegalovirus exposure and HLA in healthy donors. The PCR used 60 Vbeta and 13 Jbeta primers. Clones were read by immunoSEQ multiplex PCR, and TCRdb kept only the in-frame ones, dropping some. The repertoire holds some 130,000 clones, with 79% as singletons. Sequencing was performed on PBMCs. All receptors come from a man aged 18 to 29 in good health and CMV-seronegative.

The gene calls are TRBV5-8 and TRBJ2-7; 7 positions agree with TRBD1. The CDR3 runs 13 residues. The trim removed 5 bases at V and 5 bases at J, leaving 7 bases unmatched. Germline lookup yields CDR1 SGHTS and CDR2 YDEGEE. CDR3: CASRPTGLDEQYV. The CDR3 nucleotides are TGTGCCAGCAGACCGACAGGGTTGGACGAGCAGTACGTC.

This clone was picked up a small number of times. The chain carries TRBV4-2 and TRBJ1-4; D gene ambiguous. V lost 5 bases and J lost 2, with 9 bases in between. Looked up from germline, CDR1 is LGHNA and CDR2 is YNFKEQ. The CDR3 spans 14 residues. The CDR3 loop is CASSDQWTNEKLFF. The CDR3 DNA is TGTGCCAGCAGCGATCAGTGGACTAATGAAAAACTGTTTTTT.

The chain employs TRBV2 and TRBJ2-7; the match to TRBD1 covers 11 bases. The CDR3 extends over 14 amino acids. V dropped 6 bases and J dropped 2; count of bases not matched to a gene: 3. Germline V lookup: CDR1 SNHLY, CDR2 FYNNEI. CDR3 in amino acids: CASREGQGAYEQYF. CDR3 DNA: TGTGCCAGCAGAGAGGGACAGGGGGCCTACGAGCAGTACTTC.

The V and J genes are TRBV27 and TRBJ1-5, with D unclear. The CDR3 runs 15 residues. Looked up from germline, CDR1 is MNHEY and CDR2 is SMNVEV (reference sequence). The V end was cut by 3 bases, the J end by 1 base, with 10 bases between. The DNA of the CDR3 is TGTGCCAGCAGTTTCCGAGGTCTGAGCAATCAGCCCCAGCATTTT. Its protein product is CASSFRGLSNQPQHF.

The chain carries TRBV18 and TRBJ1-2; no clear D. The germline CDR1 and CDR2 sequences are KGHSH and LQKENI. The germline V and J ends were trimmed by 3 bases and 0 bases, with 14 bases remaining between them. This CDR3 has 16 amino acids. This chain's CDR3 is CASSPGQVPTNYGYTF. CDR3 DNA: TGTGCCAGCTCACCCGGTCAGGTTCCAACTAACTATGGCTACACCTTC.

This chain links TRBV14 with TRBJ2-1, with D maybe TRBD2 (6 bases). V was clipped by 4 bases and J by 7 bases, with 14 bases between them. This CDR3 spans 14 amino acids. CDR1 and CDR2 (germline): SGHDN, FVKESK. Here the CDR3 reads CASSPLGGRNEQFF. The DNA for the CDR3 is TGTGCCAGCAGCCCACTCGGGGGAAGGAATGAGCAGTTCTTC.

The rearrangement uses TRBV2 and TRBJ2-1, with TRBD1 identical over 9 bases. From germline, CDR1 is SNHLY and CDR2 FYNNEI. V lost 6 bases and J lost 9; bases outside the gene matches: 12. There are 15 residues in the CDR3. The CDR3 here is CASRDTRTGVGEQFF. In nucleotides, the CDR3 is TGTGCCAGCAGGGACACCCGGACAGGGGTCGGTGAGCAGTTCTTC.